These 24 T cell receptor beta chains originate from one sample sequenced in a study of CD8 T cells in ankylosing spondylitis. The antigens of these receptors remain unknown. Study results and caveats: For ankylosing spondylitis blood, a TCR beta motif of eight or nine highly homologous variants appeared characteristic.

TCRdb reanalysed the 5' RACE reads using MiXCR and keeps one entry per CDR3 protein. The profile shows 450,000 to 550,000 distinct CDR3 sequences, less than 6% of them singletons. The sample taken for sequencing was blood, either unsorted or a sorted T cell fraction (not recorded which). Receptors were obtained from a male donor with ankylosing spondylitis.

This clonotype was detected many times. A junction end diverges from the germline sequence, so it may reflect a read error. The V and J genes are TRBV3-1 and TRBJ1-1, with D unresolved. This CDR3 has 13 residues. Germline V gene data show CDR1 as LGHDT and CDR2 as YNNKEL (reference sequence). CDR3 in amino acids: CASSQAPNTEAFF. In DNA, the CDR3 is TGCGCCAGCAGCCAAGCCCCGAACACTGAAGCTTTCTTT.

This clonotype was observed a few times. This sequence joins TRBV24-1 and TRBJ2-3, with D possibly TRBD1 on 5 matching bases. V dropped 4 bases and J dropped 7 bases, with 14 bases sitting between them. CDR3 length equals 14 residues. Germline V gene lookup returns CDR1 KGHDR and CDR2 SFDVKD. The CDR3 loop reads CATSDLKGWNTQYF. The CDR3 bases are TGTGCCACCAGTGACCTCAAGGGGTGGAATACGCAGTATTTT.

This clonotype was seen at least ten times. The chain combines TRBV15 with TRBJ2-7, with 7 bases that match TRBD1. The J segment lost 4 bases and the V segment lost 4 bases, leaving 7 bases of the junction unmatched. The germline gives CDR1 LNHNV, CDR2 YYDKDF (reference sequence). There are 14 residues in the CDR3. The CDR3: CATSKGQDLYEQYF. For the CDR3, the DNA is TGTGCCACCAGCAAAGGACAGGACCTATACGAGCAGTACTTC.

This clonotype showed up just a few times. The gene calls are TRBV7-9 and TRBJ1-1, with D unclear. This CDR3 is built from 10 residues. Trimming removed 2 bases from V and 6 bases from J, with 1 base in between. Germline CDR1 and CDR2: SEHNR and FQNEAQ (reference sequence). CDR3 sequence (DNA): TGTGCCAGCAGCTTACCTGAAGCTTTCTTT. Translation gives CASSLPEAFF.

Ten or more counts support this clonotype. The V gene is TRBV10-3, the J gene TRBJ2-3; the match to TRBD2 covers 10 bases. Germline-derived CDR1 and CDR2 are ENHRY and SYGVKD. This CDR3 spans 15 amino acids. The ends lost 10 bases at V and 6 bases at J; junction bases unmatched: 13. The CDR3 loop reads CATTAVAGGGDTQYF. The CDR3 DNA follows: TGTGCCACCACCGCGGTAGCGGGGGGAGGGGATACGCAGTATTTT.

This clonotype was observed at least ten times. This chain links TRBV6-5 with TRBJ2-1; no firm D call. V gave up 6 bases and J gave up 6 bases, with 6 bases separating them. CDR3 size: 11 residues. The germline V gene has CDR1 MNHEY and CDR2 SVGAGI. The CDR3 bases are TGTGCCAGCAGGTACCCCAATGAGCAGTTCTTC. This gives the protein CASRYPNEQFF.

This clonotype showed up just a few times. The chain uses TRBV3-1 and TRBJ2-7; D gene unclear. Trimming cost V 1 base and J 3 bases, with 10 bases left between them. This CDR3 is 14 amino acids long. Per the germline V gene, CDR1 is LGHDT and CDR2 is YNNKEL (reference sequence). This chain's CDR3 is CASSQGPLSYEQYF. CDR3 nucleotides: TGTGCCAGCAGCCAAGGACCACTTAGCTACGAGCAGTACTTC.

In this sample, this clonotype turned up many times. The rearrangement links TRBV12-3 or TRBV12-4 to TRBJ1-6; D possibly corresponds to TRBD1 (6 bases). Trimming pared 6 bases from V and 8 bases from J, leaving 17 bases between. The CDR3 covers 15 residues. Here the CDR3 DNA reads TGTGCCAGCAGGCGGAGGGGGGGCTTGGATTCACCCCTCCACTTT. Translation: CASRRRGGLDSPLHF.

This clonotype was seen many times. This chain links TRBV28 with TRBJ1-4; D not certain. From germline, CDR1 is MDHEN and CDR2 SYDVKM. This CDR3 has 13 residues. Trimming took off 6 bases at V and 7 bases at J, with 12 bases between the two ends. This CDR3 is CASRNFLGEKLFF. In DNA, the CDR3 is TGTGCCAGCAGGAACTTTTTGGGTGAAAAACTGTTTTTT.

This clonotype was detected many times. The chain recombines TRBV20-1 with TRBJ2-7; 8 bases line up with TRBD2. The CDR3 has 13 amino acids. Germline lookup yields CDR1 DFQATT and CDR2 SNEGSKA (reference sequence). V dropped 5 bases and J dropped 7; count of bases not matched to a gene: 10. The CDR3 coding sequence is TGCAGTGCTGTACTAGCGGAGACTTGGGAGCAGTACTTC. This sequence encodes CSAVLAETWEQYF.

This clonotype has just a few counts. This sequence joins TRBV11-2 and TRBJ2-5; possible D gene TRBD1, 5 bases. Germline CDR1 is SGHAT and CDR2 is FQNNGV. This CDR3 is built from 16 residues. The germline V and J ends were trimmed by 5 bases and 5 bases, with 21 bases remaining between them. The CDR3 reads CASSPRPGQGMETQYF. The CDR3 DNA sequence: TGTGCCAGCAGCCCTCGCCCCGGGCAGGGCATGGAGACCCAGTACTTC.

This clonotype was seen many times. This chain links TRBV28 with TRBJ2-5, with D tentatively TRBD2 (6 bases). V lost 7 bases, J lost 3 bases, and 12 bases lay in between. CDR3 length equals 13 residues. Germline CDR1 and CDR2: MDHEN and SYDVKM. CDR3 nucleotides: TGTGCCAGCACCCTCGGGAGAGAAGAGACCCAGTACTTC. Amino acids: CASTLGREETQYF. Full variable domain (outside the CDR3, taken from reference TRBV28 and TRBJ2-5): DVKVTQSSRYLVKRTGEKVFLECVQDMDHENMFWYRQDPGLGLRLIYFSYDVKMKEKGDIPEGYSVSREKKERFSLILESASTNQTSMYLCASTLGREETQYFGPGTRLLVL.

The CDR3: CASSTDRVSTDTQYF. In DNA, the CDR3 is TGTGCCAGCAGCACCGACAGGGTGAGCACAGATACGCAGTATTTT. V usage is TRBV7-2 and J usage is TRBJ2-3; 7 bases map to TRBD1. The length of the CDR3 is 15 residues. The V segment lost 5 bases and the J segment 0 bases; nucleotides outside the gene matches: 5. Per the germline V gene, CDR1 is SGHTA and CDR2 is FQGNSA.

This clonotype was counted many times. The rearrangement uses TRBV4-3 and TRBJ2-7, with a tentative D call TRBD1 (6 bases). V shed 0 bases and J shed 1 base, with 10 bases lying between them. The CDR3 extends over 15 amino acids. Germline assignment: CDR1 LGHNA and CDR2 YSLEER. The CDR3 here is CASSQEWDTSYEQYF. DNA of the CDR3: TGCGCCAGCAGCCAAGAGTGGGACACATCCTACGAGCAGTACTTC.

V usage is TRBV4-2 and J usage is TRBJ2-7, with D unresolved. Germline V gene lookup returns CDR1 LGHNA and CDR2 YNFKEQ. The CDR3 runs 16 residues. V lost 4 bases, J lost 4 bases, and 20 bases lay in between. CDR3 sequence (DNA): TGTGCCAGCAGCCCACCCCTGGCGTCCGCGTTATACGAGCAGTACTTC. This translates into CASSPPLASALYEQYF.

This clonotype has ten or more counts. The chain combines TRBV5-1 with TRBJ1-4, with D possibly being TRBD1 (6 bases). The CDR3 runs 12 residues. Trimming shortened V by 4 bases and J by 8 bases, and 9 bases separated the two germline ends. Germline values: CDR1 SGHRS, CDR2 YFSETQ. The CDR3, as DNA: TGCGCCAGCAGCAGAGACAGGGAAAAACTGTTTTTT. Its protein is CASSRDREKLFF.

This clonotype was seen at least ten times. CDR3 nucleotides: TGTGCCAGCAGCAACCGACCTGAAGATACGCAGTATTTT. It is translated as CASSNRPEDTQYF. V usage is TRBV7-2 and J usage is TRBJ2-3; D unclear. Germline loops: CDR1 SGHTA, CDR2 FQGNSA. The CDR3 is 13 residues long. The V end was cut by 5 bases, the J end by 5 bases, with 11 bases between.

The rearrangement links TRBV4-1 to TRBJ2-3; TRBD2 aligns across 11 bases. V was clipped by 0 bases and J by 0 bases; unmatched bases: 5. Germline lookup yields CDR1 MGHRA and CDR2 YSYEKL. The CDR3 has 18 residues. The CDR3 reads CASSQDLGTSGSTDTQYF. The CDR3, as DNA: TGCGCCAGCAGCCAAGATCTTGGGACTAGCGGCAGCACAGATACGCAGTATTTT.

This clonotype was seen ten or more times. The gene calls are TRBV14 and TRBJ2-5; D unresolved. V was trimmed by 0 bases and J by 6 bases, leaving 14 bases between them. Germline loops: CDR1 SGHDN, CDR2 FVKESK. The length of the CDR3 is 15 residues. The CDR3: CASSQDYMVRKTQYF. The CDR3 coding sequence is TGTGCCAGCAGCCAAGATTACATGGTTAGAAAGACCCAGTACTTC. Using reference TRBV14 and TRBJ2-5 for the parts outside the CDR3, the full variable domain is EAGVTQFPSHSVIEKGQTVTLRCDPISGHDNLYWYRRVMGKEIKFLLHFVKESKQDESGMPNNRFLAERTGGTYSTLKVQPAELEDSGVYFCASSQDYMVRKTQYFGPGTRLLVL.

This clonotype showed up many times. This chain links TRBV6-1 with TRBJ2-3; D is possibly TRBD1 (6 bases). Germline V lookup: CDR1 MNHNS, CDR2 SASEGT. V lost 7 bases and J lost 2, with 13 bases in between. CDR3 length equals 14 residues. In DNA, the CDR3 is TGTGCCAGCATCCCCAGGGGAGACACAGATACGCAGTATTTT. Translation gives CASIPRGDTDTQYF.

There are many counts of this clonotype. The CDR3 coding sequence is TGTGCCAGCAGTCGTGCGGGAGGTTCGTATGGCTACACCTTC. Translation: CASSRAGGSYGYTF. The chain uses TRBV28 and TRBJ1-2; no clear D gene. Germline V gene data show CDR1 as MDHEN and CDR2 as SYDVKM. Trimming took 5 bases from V and 5 from J, leaving 15 bases between them. The CDR3 spans 14 residues.

Concerning this clonotype itself: A much more abundant neighbour one base away suggests this may be a read error. This chain uses TRBV11-2 with TRBJ1-5; no definite D call. CDR1 is SGHAT, CDR2 FQNNGV, per germline. The CDR3 extends over 15 amino acids. CDR3 nucleotide sequence: TGTGCCAGCAGCTTGAACATACACTCCAATCAGCCCCAGCCTTTT. As protein: CASSLNIHSNQPQPF.

This clonotype was picked up many times. V usage is TRBV18 and J usage is TRBJ2-4; TRBD1 agrees at 9 bases. V shed 0 bases and J 4 bases; nucleotides not matched to a gene: 4. Germline CDR1 is KGHSH and CDR2 is LQKENI. There are 16 residues in the CDR3. This CDR3 is CASSPPTGGTKNIQYF. DNA of the CDR3: TGTGCCAGCTCACCACCGACAGGGGGGACAAAAAACATTCAGTACTTC.

This clonotype was found many times. The chain employs TRBV12-3 or TRBV12-4 and TRBJ1-5, with unresolved D. The CDR3 is made up of 17 amino acids. Between the trimmed V and J ends, which lost 1 base and 0 bases, there was a span of 13 bases. The CDR3 protein is CASSLGPTAYSNQPQHF. The CDR3 nucleotides read TGTGCCAGCAGTTTAGGGCCTACCGCCTATAGCAATCAGCCCCAGCATTTT.